This TCR beta chain stems from a study of blood T cell repertoires in COVID-19. At the level of the study: Samples came from the United States, Italy and Spain, spanning acute and convalescent COVID-19. T cells, B-cell-depleted T cells, or PBMCs supplied cDNA or gDNA.

This clone appeared a few times. Original data processing: Amplification of reference gene primers provided the estimated nucleated cell counts. Method: immunoSEQ multiplex PCR; TCRdb's copy keeps in-frame clones and lacks some. D and trimming come from the DNA, and the V and J calls and clone size come from that table. The sample has 110,000 or so clones, about 80% seen once. The CDR3 totals 14 residues. The germline gives CDR1 SGHKS, CDR2 YYEKEE (reference sequence). The ends lost 1 base at V and 5 bases at J; junction bases unmatched: 4. Sequencing input: peripheral blood. This clonotype originated in a man between 65 and 85 years old with acute or convalescent COVID-19. The chain is built from TRBV5-5 and TRBJ2-7, with 9 bases matching TRBD1. The CDR3 region is CASSLMGQGNEQYF. The CDR3 DNA reads as TGTGCCAGCAGCTTGATGGGACAGGGAAACGAGCAGTACTTC.